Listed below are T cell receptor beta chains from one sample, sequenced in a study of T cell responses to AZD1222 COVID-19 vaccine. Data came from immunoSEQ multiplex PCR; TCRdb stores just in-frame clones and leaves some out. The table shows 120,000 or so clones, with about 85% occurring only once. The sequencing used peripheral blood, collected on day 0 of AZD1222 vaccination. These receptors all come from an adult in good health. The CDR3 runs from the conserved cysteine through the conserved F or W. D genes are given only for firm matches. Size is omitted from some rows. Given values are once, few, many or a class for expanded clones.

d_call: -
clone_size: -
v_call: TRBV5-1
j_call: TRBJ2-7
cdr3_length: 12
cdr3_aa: CASSLETGEQYF
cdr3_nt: TGCGCCAGCAGCTTAGAAACAGGCGAGCAGTACTTC

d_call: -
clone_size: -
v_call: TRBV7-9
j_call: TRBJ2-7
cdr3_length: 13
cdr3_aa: CASSLYGTDEQYF
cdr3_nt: TGTGCCAGCAGCTTATACGGCACCGACGAGCAGTACTTC

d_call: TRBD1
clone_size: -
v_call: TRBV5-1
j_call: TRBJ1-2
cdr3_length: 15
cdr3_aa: CASSLGQGDRDGYTF
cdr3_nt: TGCGCCAGCAGCTTAGGACAGGGGGATAGGGATGGCTACACCTTC

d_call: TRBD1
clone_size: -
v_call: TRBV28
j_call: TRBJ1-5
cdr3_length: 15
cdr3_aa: CASSLEDRGRQPQHF
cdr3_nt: TGTGCCAGCAGTTTAGAAGACAGGGGGCGGCAGCCCCAGCATTTT

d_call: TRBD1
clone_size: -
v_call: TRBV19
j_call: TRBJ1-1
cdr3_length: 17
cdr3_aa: CASSYGTGPMKNTEAFF
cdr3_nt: TGTGCCAGTAGTTATGGGACAGGTCCTATGAAGAACACTGAAGCTTTCTTT

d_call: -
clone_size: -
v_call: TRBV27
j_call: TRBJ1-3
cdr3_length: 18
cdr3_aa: CASSRAPGQINSGNTIYF
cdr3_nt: TGTGCCAGCAGTAGGGCACCCGGACAGATCAACTCTGGAAACACCATATATTTT

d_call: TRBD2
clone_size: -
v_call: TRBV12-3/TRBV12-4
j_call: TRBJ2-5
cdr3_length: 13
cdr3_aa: CASRAGAGETQYF
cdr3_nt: TGTGCCAGCAGAGCGGGGGCCGGTGAGACCCAGTACTTC

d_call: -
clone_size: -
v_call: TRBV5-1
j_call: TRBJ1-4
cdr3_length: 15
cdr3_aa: CASSSNPGREEKLFF
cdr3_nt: TGCGCCAGCAGCTCCAATCCGGGGCGAGAGGAAAAACTGTTTTTT

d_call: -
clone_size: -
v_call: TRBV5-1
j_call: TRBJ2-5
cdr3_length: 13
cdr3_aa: CASSLAPQETQYF
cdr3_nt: TGCGCCAGCAGCTTGGCCCCCCAAGAGACCCAGTACTTC

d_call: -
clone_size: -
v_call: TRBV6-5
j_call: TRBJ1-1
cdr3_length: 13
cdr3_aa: CASGLPSGTEAFF
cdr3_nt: TGTGCCAGCGGGCTACCTTCTGGTACTGAAGCTTTCTTT

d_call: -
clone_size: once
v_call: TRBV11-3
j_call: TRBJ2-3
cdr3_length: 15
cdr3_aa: CASSPGSGSTDTQYF
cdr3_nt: TGTGCCAGCAGCCCAGGTTCAGGGTCCACAGATACGCAGTATTTT

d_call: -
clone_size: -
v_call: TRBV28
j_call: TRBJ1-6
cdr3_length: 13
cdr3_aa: CASKRAGNSPLHF
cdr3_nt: TGTGCCAGCAAGCGGGCGGGTAATTCACCCCTCCACTTT

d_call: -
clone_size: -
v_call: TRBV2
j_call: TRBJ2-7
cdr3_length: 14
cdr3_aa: CASSQRGFSYEQYF
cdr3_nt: TGTGCCAGCAGCCAGAGGGGATTTTCCTACGAGCAGTACTTC

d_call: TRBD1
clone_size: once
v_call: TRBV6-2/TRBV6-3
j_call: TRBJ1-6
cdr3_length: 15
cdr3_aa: CASSYDGTGNSPLHF
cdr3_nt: TGTGCCAGCAGTTACGATGGGACAGGGAATTCACCCCTCCACTTT

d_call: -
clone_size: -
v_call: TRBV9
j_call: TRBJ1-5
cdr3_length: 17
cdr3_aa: CASSVEQAGQNNQPQHF
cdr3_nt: TGTGCCAGCAGCGTAGAACAAGCGGGGCAGAACAATCAGCCCCAGCATTTT

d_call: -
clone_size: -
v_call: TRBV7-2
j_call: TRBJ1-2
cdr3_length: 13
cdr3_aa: CASSPGGYYGYTF
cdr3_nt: TGTGCCAGCAGCCCAGGAGGGTACTATGGCTACACCTTC

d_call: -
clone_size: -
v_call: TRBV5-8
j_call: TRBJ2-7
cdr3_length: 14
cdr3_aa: CASSLEVNSYEQYF
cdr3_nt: TGTGCCAGCAGCTTGGAGGTGAACTCCTACGAGCAGTACTTC

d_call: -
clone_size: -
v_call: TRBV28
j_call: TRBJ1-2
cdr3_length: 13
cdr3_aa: CASSFLGVGGYTF
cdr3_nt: TGTGCCAGCAGTTTTTTAGGGGTAGGGGGCTACACCTTC

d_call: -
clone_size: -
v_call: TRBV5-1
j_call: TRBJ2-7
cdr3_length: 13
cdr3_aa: CASCPVPIYEQYF
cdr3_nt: TGCGCCAGCTGCCCAGTACCGATCTACGAGCAGTACTTC

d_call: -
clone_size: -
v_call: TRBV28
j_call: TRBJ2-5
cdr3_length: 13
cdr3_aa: CASSTWDSETQYF
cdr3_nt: TGTGCCAGCAGTACCTGGGACTCAGAGACCCAGTACTTC

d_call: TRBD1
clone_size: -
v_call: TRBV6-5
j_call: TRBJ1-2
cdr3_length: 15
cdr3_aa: CASTRDRGNNYGYTF
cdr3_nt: TGTGCCAGCACCAGGGACAGGGGGAATAACTATGGCTACACCTTC

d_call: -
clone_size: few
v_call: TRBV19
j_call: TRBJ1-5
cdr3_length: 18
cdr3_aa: CASSFRAQAFPINQPQHF
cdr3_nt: TGTGCCAGTAGCTTCCGGGCACAGGCTTTTCCGATTAATCAGCCCCAGCATTTT

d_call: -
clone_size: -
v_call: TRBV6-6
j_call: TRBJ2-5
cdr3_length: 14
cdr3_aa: CASSYVSELETQYF
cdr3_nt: TGTGCCAGCAGTTACGTAAGCGAACTAGAGACCCAGTACTTC

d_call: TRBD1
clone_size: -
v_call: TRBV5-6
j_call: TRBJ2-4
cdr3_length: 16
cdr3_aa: CASSRPQNRGANIQYF
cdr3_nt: TGTGCCAGCAGTCGCCCTCAAAACAGGGGAGCCAACATTCAGTACTTC

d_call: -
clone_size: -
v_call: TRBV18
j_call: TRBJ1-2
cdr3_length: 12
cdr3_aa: CASSPNRDGYTF
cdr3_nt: TGTGCCAGCTCACCAAACCGGGATGGCTACACCTTC

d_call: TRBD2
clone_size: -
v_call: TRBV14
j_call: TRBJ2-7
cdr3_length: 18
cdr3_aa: CASSQPGLAGEPPGEQYF
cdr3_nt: TGTGCCAGCAGCCAACCGGGACTAGCGGGGGAGCCCCCCGGCGAGCAGTACTTC

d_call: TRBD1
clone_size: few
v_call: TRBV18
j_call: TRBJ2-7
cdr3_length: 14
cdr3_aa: CASSRQGPTYEQYF
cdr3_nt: TGTGCCAGCTCCAGACAGGGACCCACCTACGAGCAGTACTTC

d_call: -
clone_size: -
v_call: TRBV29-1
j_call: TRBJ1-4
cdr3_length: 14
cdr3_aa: CSVVPPGGNEKLFF
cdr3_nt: TGCAGCGTAGTCCCCCCGGGAGGTAATGAAAAACTGTTTTTT

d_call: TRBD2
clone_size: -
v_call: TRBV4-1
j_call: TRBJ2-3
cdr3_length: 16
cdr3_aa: CASSLLPGLVLDTQYF
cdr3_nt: TGCGCCAGCAGCCTCCTCCCGGGACTAGTATTAGATACGCAGTATTTT

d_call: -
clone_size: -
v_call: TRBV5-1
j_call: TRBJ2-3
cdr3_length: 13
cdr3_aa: CASSLQGTDTQYF
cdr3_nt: TGCGCCAGCAGCTTGCAGGGCACAGATACGCAGTATTTT

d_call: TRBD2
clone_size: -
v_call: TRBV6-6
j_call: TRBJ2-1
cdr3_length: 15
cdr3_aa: CASSYGASGGNEQFF
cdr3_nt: TGTGCCAGCAGTTACGGGGCTAGCGGGGGGAATGAGCAGTTCTTC

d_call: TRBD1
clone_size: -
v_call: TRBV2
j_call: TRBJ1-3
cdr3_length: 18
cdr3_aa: CASIRSRDRGRSGNTIYF
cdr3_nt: TGTGCCAGCATTCGATCTCGGGACAGGGGTCGATCTGGAAACACCATATATTTT

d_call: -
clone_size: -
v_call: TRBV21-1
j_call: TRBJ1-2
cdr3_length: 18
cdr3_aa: CASSLGTGYSIANYGYTF
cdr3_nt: TGTGCCAGCAGCTTAGGGACAGGTTATTCTATAGCTAACTATGGCTACACCTTC

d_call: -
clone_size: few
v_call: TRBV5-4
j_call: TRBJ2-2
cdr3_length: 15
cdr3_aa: CASSLGPTNTGELFF
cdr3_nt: TGTGCCAGCAGCTTGGGACCGACGAACACCGGGGAGCTGTTTTTT

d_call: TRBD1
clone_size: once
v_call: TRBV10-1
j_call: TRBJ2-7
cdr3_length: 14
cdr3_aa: CASRGRTGLSEQYF
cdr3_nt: TGCGCCAGCAGGGGAAGGACAGGGCTTAGCGAGCAGTACTTC

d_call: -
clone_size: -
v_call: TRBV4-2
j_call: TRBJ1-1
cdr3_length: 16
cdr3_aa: CASSPIAGGVNTEAFF
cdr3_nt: TGTGCCAGCAGCCCGATTGCAGGCGGAGTAAACACTGAAGCTTTCTTT

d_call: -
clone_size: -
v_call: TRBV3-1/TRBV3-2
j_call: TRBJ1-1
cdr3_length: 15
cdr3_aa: CASSRKVEGSREAFF
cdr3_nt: TGTGCCAGCAGCCGAAAGGTTGAGGGGTCTAGAGAAGCTTTCTTT

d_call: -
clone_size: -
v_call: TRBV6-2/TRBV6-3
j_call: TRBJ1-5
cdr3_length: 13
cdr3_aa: CASSRGVQQPQHF
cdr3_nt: TGTGCCAGCAGTCGGGGTGTGCAGCAGCCCCAGCATTTT

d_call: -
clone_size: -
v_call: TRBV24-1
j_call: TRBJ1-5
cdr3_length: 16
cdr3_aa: CATSDPAGAPNQPQHF
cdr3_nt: TGTGCCACCAGTGATCCCGCAGGGGCACCTAATCAGCCCCAGCATTTT

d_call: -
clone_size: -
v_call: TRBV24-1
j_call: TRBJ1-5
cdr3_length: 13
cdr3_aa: CATSDVSNQPQHF
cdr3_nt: TGTGCCACCAGTGATGTCTCCAATCAGCCCCAGCATTTT

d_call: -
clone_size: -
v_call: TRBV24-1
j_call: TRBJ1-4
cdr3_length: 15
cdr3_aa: CATSDSLGGDEKLFF
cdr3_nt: TGTGCCACCAGTGACTCTCTAGGCGGGGATGAAAAACTGTTTTTT

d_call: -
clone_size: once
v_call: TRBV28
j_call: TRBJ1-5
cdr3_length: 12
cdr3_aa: CATQGVYQPQHF
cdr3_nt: TGTGCCACCCAGGGAGTCTATCAGCCCCAGCATTTT

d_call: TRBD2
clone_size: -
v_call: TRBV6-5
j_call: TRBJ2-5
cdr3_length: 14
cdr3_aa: CASRLAGGQETQYF
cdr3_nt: TGTGCCAGCCGACTAGCGGGGGGCCAAGAGACCCAGTACTTC

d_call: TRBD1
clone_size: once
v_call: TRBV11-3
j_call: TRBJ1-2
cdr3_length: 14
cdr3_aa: CASSPEGGADGYTF
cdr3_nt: TGTGCCAGCAGCCCAGAAGGGGGCGCAGATGGCTACACCTTC

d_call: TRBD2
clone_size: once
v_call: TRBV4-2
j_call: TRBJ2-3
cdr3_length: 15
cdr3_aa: CASLGLAGESDTQYF
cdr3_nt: TGTGCCAGCTTAGGACTAGCGGGGGAGTCAGATACGCAGTATTTT

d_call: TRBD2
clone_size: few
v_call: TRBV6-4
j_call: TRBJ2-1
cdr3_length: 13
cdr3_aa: CATTSGDNNEQFF
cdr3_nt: TGTGCCACCACTAGCGGGGATAACAATGAGCAGTTCTTC

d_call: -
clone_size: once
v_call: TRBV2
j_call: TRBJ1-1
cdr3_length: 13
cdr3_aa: CASSVGMNTEAFF
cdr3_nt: TGTGCCAGCAGTGTGGGTATGAACACTGAAGCTTTCTTT

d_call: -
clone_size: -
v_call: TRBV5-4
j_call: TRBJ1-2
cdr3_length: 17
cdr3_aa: CASSSGGAGGGTDGYTF
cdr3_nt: TGTGCCAGCAGCAGTGGTGGGGCAGGAGGTGGGACTGATGGCTACACCTTC

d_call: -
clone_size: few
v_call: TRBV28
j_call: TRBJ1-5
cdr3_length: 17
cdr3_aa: CASSPPAGQYSNQPQHF
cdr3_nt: TGTGCCAGCAGTCCCCCGGCTGGACAGTATAGCAATCAGCCCCAGCATTTT

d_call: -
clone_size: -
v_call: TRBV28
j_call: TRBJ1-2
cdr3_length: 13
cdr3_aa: CASSPGQNYGYTF
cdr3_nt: TGTGCCAGCAGTCCCGGGCAAAACTATGGCTACACCTTC

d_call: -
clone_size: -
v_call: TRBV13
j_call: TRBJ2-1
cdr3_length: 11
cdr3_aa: CASSLGGEQFF
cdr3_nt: TGTGCCAGCAGCTTAGGCGGAGAGCAGTTCTTC

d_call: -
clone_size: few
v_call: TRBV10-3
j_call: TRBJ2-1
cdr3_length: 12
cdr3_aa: CAISANNNEQFF
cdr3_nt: TGTGCCATCAGTGCAAATAACAATGAGCAGTTCTTC

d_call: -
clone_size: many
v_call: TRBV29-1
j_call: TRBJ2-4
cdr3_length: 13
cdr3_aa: CSVEILAKNIQYF
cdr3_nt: TGCAGCGTTGAAATACTAGCCAAAAACATTCAGTACTTC

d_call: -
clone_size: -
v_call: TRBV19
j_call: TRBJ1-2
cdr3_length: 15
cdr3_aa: CASSARAQGSYGYTF
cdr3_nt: TGTGCCAGTAGTGCAAGGGCACAGGGATCTTACGGCTACACCTTC

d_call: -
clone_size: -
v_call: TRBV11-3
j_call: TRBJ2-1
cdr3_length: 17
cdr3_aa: CASSSSVGRVLVNEQFF
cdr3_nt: TGTGCCAGCAGCTCCTCCGTGGGCAGGGTCTTGGTCAATGAGCAGTTCTTC

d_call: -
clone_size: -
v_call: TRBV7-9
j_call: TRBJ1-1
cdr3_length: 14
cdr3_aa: CASRSRDGNTEAFF
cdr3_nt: TGTGCCAGCAGATCCAGAGACGGGAACACTGAAGCTTTCTTT

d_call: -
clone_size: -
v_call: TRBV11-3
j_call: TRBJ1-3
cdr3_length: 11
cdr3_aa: CASAAGNTIYF
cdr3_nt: TGTGCCAGCGCCGCTGGAAACACCATATATTTT

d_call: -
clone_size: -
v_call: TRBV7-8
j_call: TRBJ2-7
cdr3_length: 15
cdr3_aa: CASSLEGVGTYEQYF
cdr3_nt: TGTGCCAGCAGCTTAGAGGGGGTAGGGACCTACGAGCAGTACTTC